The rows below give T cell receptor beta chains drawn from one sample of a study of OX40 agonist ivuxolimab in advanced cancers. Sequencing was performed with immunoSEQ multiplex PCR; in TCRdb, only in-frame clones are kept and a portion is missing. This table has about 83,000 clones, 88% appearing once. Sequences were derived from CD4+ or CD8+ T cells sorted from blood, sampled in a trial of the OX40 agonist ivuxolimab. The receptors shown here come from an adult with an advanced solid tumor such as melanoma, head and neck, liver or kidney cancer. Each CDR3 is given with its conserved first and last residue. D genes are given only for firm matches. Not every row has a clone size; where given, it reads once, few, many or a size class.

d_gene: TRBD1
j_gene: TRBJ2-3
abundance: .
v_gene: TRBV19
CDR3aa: CASNKFGQGGDTQYF
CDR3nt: TGTGCCAGTAACAAATTTGGACAGGGGGGAGATACGCAGTATTTT

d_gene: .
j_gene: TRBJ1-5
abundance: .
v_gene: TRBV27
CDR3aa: CASSFLRDSNQPQHF
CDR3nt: TGTGCCAGCAGTTTTTTACGGGATAGCAATCAGCCCCAGCATTTT

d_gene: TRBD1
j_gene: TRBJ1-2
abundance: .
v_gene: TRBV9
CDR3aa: CASSPGGGSGYTF
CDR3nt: TGTGCCAGCAGCCCAGGGGGGGGGTCTGGCTACACCTTC

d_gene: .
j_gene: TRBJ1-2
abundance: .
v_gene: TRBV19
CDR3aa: CASKMTGGYGYTF
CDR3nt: TGTGCCAGTAAAATGACGGGCGGCTATGGCTACACCTTC

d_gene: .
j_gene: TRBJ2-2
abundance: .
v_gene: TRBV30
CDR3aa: CAWRREGTNTGELFF
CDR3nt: TGTGCCTGGAGAAGAGAGGGAACGAACACCGGGGAGCTGTTTTTT

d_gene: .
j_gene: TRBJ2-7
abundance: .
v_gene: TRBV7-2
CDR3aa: CASSLGHATYEQYF
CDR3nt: TGTGCCAGCAGCTTAGGACACGCCACCTACGAGCAGTACTTC

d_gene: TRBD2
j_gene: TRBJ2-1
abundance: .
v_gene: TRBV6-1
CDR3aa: CASSEVAGARNEQFF
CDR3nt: TGTGCCAGCAGTGAGGTAGCGGGAGCTAGAAATGAGCAGTTCTTC

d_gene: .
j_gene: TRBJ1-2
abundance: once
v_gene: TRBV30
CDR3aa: CAWNGRGDYGYTF
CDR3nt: TGTGCCTGGAACGGGAGGGGAGATTATGGCTACACCTTC

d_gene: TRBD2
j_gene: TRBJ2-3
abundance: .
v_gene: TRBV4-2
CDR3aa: CASSQDPPSGRITDTQYF
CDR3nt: TGTGCCAGCAGCCAAGATCCTCCTAGCGGGAGGATCACAGATACGCAGTATTTT

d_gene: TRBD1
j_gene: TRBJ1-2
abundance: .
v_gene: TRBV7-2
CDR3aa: CASSLYEDRPNGYTF
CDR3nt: TGTGCCAGCAGTTTATACGAGGACAGGCCAAATGGCTACACCTTC

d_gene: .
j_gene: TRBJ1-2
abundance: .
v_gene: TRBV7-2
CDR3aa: CASSLDPNSYGYTF
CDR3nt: TGTGCCAGCAGCTTAGACCCCAACAGCTATGGCTACACCTTC

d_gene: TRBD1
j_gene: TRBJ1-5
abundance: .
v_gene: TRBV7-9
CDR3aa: CASSQAGGSSNQPQHF
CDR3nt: TGTGCCAGCAGCCAAGCAGGGGGCTCTAGCAATCAGCCCCAGCATTTT

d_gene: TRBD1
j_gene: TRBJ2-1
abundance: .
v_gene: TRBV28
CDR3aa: CASRVTGVYNEQFF
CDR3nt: TGTGCCAGCAGGGTGACAGGGGTCTACAATGAGCAGTTCTTC

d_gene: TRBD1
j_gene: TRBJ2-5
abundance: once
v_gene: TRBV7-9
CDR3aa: CASSFFRDRETQYF
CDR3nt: TGTGCCAGCAGCTTTTTCCGGGACAGAGAGACCCAGTACTTC

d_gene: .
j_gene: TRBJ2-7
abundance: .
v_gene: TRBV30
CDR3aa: CAWSRVGVPREQYF
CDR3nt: TGTGCCTGGAGTAGAGTAGGCGTTCCGCGGGAGCAGTACTTC

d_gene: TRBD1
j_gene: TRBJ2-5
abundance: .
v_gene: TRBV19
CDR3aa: CASSRDRGETQYF
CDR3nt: TGTGCCAGTAGTCGGGACAGGGGTGAGACCCAGTACTTC

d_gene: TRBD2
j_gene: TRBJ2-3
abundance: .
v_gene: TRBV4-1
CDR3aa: CASSHLAGGGAVDTQYF
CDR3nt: TGCGCCAGCAGCCACCTAGCTGGCGGGGGGGCCGTAGATACGCAGTATTTT

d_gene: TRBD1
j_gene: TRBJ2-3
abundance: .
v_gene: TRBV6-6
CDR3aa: CASKDRVGTDTQYF
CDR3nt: TGTGCCAGCAAAGACAGGGTCGGCACAGATACGCAGTATTTT

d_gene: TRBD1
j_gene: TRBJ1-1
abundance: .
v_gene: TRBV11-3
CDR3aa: CASQRTGGIAFF
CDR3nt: TGTGCCAGCCAACGGACAGGAGGGATAGCTTTCTTT

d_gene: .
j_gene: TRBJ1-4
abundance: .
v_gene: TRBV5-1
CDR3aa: CASSLSNEKLFF
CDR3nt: TGCGCCAGCAGCTTGTCCAATGAAAAACTGTTTTTT

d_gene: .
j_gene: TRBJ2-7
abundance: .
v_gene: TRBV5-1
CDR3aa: CASSPGGGLYEQYF
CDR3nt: TGCGCCAGCAGCCCGGGCGGGGGCCTCTACGAGCAGTACTTC

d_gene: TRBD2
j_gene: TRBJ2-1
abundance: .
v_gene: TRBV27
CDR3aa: CASIRRPGLAYNEQFF
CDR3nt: TGTGCCAGCATCCGGCGACCGGGACTAGCCTACAATGAGCAGTTCTTC

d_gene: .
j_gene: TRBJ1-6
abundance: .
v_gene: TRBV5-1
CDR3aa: CASSSDRGDNSPLHF
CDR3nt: TGCGCCAGCAGCTCCGACAGAGGTGATAATTCACCCCTCCACTTT